This T cell receptor (beta chain) emerged from a study of Ad26.COV2.S vaccination and SARS-CoV-2 variants. Study context: Ad26.COV2.S arm of COV1001 included the donor. Study-level findings and limits: Vaccine recipients had higher spike-specific TCR breadth than placebo recipients.

Looked up from germline, CDR1 is MNHEY and CDR2 is SVGAGI. The CDR3 sequence is 15 residues long. V lost 2 bases and J lost 0, with 10 bases in between. Assay used: immunoSEQ multiplex PCR; TCRdb lists only in-frame clones, some missing. The sample includes roughly 680,000 clones, more than 80% seen only once; the top ten take about 1.5%. To note about this clone: Its antigen is still unknown.

Indicated treatment: about 20 received Ad26.COV2.S at low or high dose, single or two shots; about 5 received placebo; per-sample allocation not given. The investigators took samples on day 63 after the first vaccine or placebo injection. An Ad26 vector expressing Wuhan-strain SARS-CoV-2 spike constituted the vaccine. The sequence derives from a person aged 18-65 years who received the Ad26.COV2.S COVID-19 vaccine or a placebo. Specimen: peripheral blood, collected in a trial of Ad26.COV2.S vaccine versus placebo. The V and J genes are TRBV6-5 and TRBJ1-2; D is unclear. CDR3 DNA sequence: TGTGCCAGCAGTTACGGTGCGGGAGCTAACTATGGCTACACCTTC. Amino acids: CASSYGAGANYGYTF.